This T cell receptor (beta chain) was recovered during a study of blood T cell repertoires in COVID-19. CDR1 is GTSNPN, CDR2 SVGIG, per germline (reference sequence). The CDR3 is 13 amino acids. The V end lost 5 bases, the J end lost 2 bases, and 10 bases lay between the germline ends. Here immunoSEQ multiplex PCR was the method, and the copy in TCRdb shows in-frame clones only, minus some. The sample includes about 68,000 clones, less than 90% of them seen just once. J is TRBJ1-5 and V is TRBV30; a possible D gene is TRBD1 (5 bases). This clonotype originated in a man in his fifties with active COVID-19. The sample taken for sequencing was peripheral blood. The CDR3 DNA reads as TGTGCCTGGGCGACGGGGGGCAATCAGCCCCAGCATTTT. Amino acid sequence: CAWATGGNQPQHF.